The clone carrying this TCR beta chain occurred a few times. As yet, its antigen is unknown. The record originates from a study of T-cell memory formation after mild COVID-19. About the research overall: Clustering of TCRs was largely donor specific. Study-level findings and limits: A balance of CD4 and CD8 characterized clones contracting day 15 to 85, whereas later expanders leaned CD4+. Contracting clones localized mainly to CM and EM when CD4+ and mainly to EMRA when CD8+. That cross-reactive memory joined was suggested by some responding clones appearing in pre-infection memory.

V trimming: 0 bases; J trimming: 6 bases; junction bases outside the gene matches: 2. The CDR3 loop spans 15 amino acids. CDR1 is LGHNA, CDR2 YNFKEQ, per germline. TCRdb used MiXCR to reprocess the 5' RACE reads, holding one entry per CDR3 protein. The table records hundreds of thousands of distinct CDR3 sequences, 20% to 25% of them present only once. The sequence was collected from an adult woman who had mild COVID-19 (a few samples of this study predate the infection). Cell type and time point are not known. Sequencing was done on a sample of PBMCs or a T cell subset sorted from them (not recorded which). The chain employs TRBV4-2 and TRBJ2-7; 13 nucleotides line up with TRBD2. CDR3 sequence reads: CASSQDRTSGSEQYF. The CDR3 DNA is TGTGCCAGCAGCCAAGATCGGACTAGCGGGAGCGAGCAGTACTTC.